The next 9 T cell receptor beta chains were all read from a single sample in a study of T-cell memory formation after mild COVID-19. Using its own MiXCR run on the 5' RACE reads, TCRdb lists one record per CDR3 protein. The sample lists a few hundred thousand distinct CDR3 sequences; roughly 19% were seen once. Sequences were obtained from PBMCs or a T cell subset sorted from them (not recorded which). All receptors derive from a man in his late teens or twenties who had mild COVID-19 (a few samples of this study predate the infection). Cell type and time point are not known.

This chain connects TRBV7-9 to TRBJ2-2; D not resolved. The CDR3 has 12 amino acids. Germline V lookup: CDR1 SEHNR, CDR2 FQNEAQ (reference sequence). V shed 8 bases and J shed 7 bases, with 11 bases lying between them. In DNA, the CDR3 is TGTGCCAGCCAGACCCTCGACGGGGAGCTGTTTTTT. The encoded protein is CASQTLDGELFF.

The chain recombines TRBV3-1 with TRBJ1-1; tentative D call: TRBD1 (5 bases). V dropped 3 bases and J dropped 2 bases, with 16 bases sitting between them. Germline V CDR1 and CDR2: LGHDT, YNNKEL (reference sequence). The CDR3 is 16 amino acids. The CDR3 DNA reads TGTGCCAGCAGCCATACACCCGGGACTTCTAACACTGAAGCTTTCTTT. Its protein is CASSHTPGTSNTEAFF.

This clonotype was detected only a few times. This CDR3 is CASSLDGQGALREQFF. Here the CDR3 DNA reads TGTGCCAGCAGCCTAGACGGACAGGGGGCTCTCAGGGAGCAGTTCTTC. The rearrangement links TRBV7-2 to TRBJ2-1; 11 bases are shared with TRBD1. The CDR3 sequence is 16 residues long. The germline CDR1 and CDR2 sequences are SGHTA and FQGNSA. The ends lost 5 bases at V and 10 bases at J; junction bases unmatched: 13.

The chain uses TRBV20-1 and TRBJ1-3; TRBD1 is a possible D gene (5 bases). The V and J ends lost 4 bases and 4 bases respectively, with 14 bases between them. From germline, CDR1 is DFQATT and CDR2 SNEGSKA (reference sequence). This CDR3 spans 14 amino acids. CDR3 sequence reads: CSANLPGLGNTIYF. The CDR3 DNA sequence: TGCAGTGCTAACCTTCCGGGGCTGGGAAACACCATATATTTT.

This chain connects TRBV7-9 to TRBJ2-3, with TRBD1 as a possible D gene (5 bases). Looked up from germline, CDR1 is SEHNR and CDR2 is FQNEAQ (reference sequence). This CDR3 has 12 amino acids. The V and J ends lost 5 bases and 9 bases respectively, with 12 bases between them. The CDR3 DNA follows: TGTGCCAGCAGCCAAGTGGACAACACGCAGTATTTT. Its translation: CASSQVDNTQYF.

This clonotype was seen only a few times. The chain joins TRBV7-2 to TRBJ2-1; TRBD2 matches at 14 bases. CDR3 size: 16 residues. Germline V gene sequence: CDR1 SGHTA, CDR2 FQGNSA. With V trimmed by 3 bases and J by 8 bases, 6 bases remained unmatched. CDR3 region: CASSFRLAGGRDEQFF. CDR3 coding DNA: TGTGCCAGCAGCTTCCGACTAGCGGGGGGGCGGGATGAGCAGTTCTTC.

The rearrangement uses TRBV18 and TRBJ2-6, with no clear D. The germline V and J ends were trimmed by 10 bases and 6 bases, with 13 bases remaining between them. Germline V gives CDR1 KGHSH, CDR2 LQKENI. This CDR3 comprises 13 residues. CDR3 bases: TGTGCCATCGGGCGTAACGAGGCCAACGTCCTGACTTTC. Protein sequence: CAIGRNEANVLTF.

In this sample, this clonotype turned up a few times. J is TRBJ1-1 and V is TRBV4-3; weak D call: TRBD1 (5 bases). CDR1 and CDR2 from the germline V gene are LGHNA and YSLEER. This CDR3 is 14 amino acids long. V was trimmed by 3 bases and J by 3 bases, leaving 11 bases between them. The CDR3 bases are TGCGCCAGCAGCCATCCCGACAGATACACTGAAGCTTTCTTT. Residues: CASSHPDRYTEAFF.

This clonotype was recorded a few times. This rearrangement joins TRBV5-1 to TRBJ1-2, with a weak D call TRBD1 (5 bases). Germline V gene sequence: CDR1 SGHRS, CDR2 YFSETQ. Trimming removed 0 bases from V and 3 bases from J, with 12 bases in between. There are 15 residues in the CDR3. Written as DNA, the CDR3 is TGCGCCAGCAGCTTGGGGCAGGGACCAGACTATGGCTACACCTTC. Translated, it gives CASSLGQGPDYGYTF.